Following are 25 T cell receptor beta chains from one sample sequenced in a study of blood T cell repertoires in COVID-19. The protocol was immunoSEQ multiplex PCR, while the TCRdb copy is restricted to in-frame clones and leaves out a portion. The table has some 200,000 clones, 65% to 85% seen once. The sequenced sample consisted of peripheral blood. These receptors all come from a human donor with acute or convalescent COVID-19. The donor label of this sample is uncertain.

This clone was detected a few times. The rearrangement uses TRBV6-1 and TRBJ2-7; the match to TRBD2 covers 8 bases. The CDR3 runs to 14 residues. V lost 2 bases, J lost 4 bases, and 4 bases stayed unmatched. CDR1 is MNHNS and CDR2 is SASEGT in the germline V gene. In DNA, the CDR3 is TGTGCCAGCAGTGAACAAGGGACTAGTTACGAGCAGTACTTC. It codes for CASSEQGTSYEQYF.

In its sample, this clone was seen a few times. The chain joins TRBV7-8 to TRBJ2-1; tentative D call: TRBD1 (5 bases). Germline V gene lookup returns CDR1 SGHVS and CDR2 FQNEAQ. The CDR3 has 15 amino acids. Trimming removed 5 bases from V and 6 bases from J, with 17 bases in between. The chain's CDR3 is CASSPTQFQGNEQFF. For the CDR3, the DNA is TGTGCCAGCAGCCCCACGCAGTTTCAGGGCAATGAGCAGTTCTTC.

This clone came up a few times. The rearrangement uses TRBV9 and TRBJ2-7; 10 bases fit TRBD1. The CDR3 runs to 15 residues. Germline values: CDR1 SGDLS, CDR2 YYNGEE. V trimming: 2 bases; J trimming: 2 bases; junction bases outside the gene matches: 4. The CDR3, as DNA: TGTGCCAGCAGCGTCGGGACAGGGGCCCCCTACGAGCAGTACTTC. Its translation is CASSVGTGAPYEQYF.

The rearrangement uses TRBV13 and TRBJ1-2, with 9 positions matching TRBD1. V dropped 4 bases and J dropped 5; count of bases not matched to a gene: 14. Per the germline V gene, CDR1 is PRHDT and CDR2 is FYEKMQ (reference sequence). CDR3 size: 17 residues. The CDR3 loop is CASSSLGWGQGRYGYTF. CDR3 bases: TGTGCCAGCAGCTCTCTAGGGTGGGGACAGGGCCGTTATGGCTACACCTTC.

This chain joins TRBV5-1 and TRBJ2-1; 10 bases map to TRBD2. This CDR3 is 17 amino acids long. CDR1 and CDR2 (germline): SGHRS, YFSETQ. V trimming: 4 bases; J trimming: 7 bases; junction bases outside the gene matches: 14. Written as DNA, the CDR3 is TGCGCCAGCAGCCGCCGACTAGCGGGCTACAGTGTGAATGAGCAGTTCTTC. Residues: CASSRRLAGYSVNEQFF.

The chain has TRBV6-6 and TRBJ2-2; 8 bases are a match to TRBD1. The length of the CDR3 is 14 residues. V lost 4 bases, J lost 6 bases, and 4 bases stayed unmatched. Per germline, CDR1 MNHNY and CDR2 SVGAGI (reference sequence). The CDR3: CASSFGQGPGELFF. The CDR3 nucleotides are TGTGCCAGCAGTTTTGGACAGGGCCCCGGGGAGCTGTTTTTT.

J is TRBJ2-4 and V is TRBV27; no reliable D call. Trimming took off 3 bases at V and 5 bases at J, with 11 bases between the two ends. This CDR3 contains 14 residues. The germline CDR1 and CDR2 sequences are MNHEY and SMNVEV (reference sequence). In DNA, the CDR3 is TGTGCCAGCAGTTTTCCTCAGACTGAAAACATTCAGTACTTC. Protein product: CASSFPQTENIQYF.

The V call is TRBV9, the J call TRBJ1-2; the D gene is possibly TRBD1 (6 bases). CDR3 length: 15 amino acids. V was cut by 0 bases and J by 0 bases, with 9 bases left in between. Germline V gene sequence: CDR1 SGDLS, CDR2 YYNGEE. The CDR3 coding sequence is TGTGCCAGCAGCGTAGTAGGACAGACTAACTATGGCTACACCTTC. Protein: CASSVVGQTNYGYTF.

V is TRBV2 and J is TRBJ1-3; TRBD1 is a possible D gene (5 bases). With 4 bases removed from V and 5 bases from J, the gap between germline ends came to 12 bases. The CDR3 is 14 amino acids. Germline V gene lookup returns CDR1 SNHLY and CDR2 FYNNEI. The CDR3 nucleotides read TGTGCCAGCAGTGCCCTGTCAGGGCGAAACACCATATATTTT. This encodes CASSALSGRNTIYF.

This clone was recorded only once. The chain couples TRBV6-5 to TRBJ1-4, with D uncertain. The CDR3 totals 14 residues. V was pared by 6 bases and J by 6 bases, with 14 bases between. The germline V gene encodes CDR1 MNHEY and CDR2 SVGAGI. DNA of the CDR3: TGTGCCAGCAGCCTAGGTGTTTCCCATGAAAAACTGTTTTTT. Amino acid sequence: CASSLGVSHEKLFF.

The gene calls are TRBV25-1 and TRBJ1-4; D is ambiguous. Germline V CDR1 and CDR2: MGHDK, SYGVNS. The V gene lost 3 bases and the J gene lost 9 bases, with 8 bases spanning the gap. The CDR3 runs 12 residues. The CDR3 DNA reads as TGTGCCAGCAGTGATACGGGGAAAAAACTGTTTTTT. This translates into CASSDTGKKLFF.

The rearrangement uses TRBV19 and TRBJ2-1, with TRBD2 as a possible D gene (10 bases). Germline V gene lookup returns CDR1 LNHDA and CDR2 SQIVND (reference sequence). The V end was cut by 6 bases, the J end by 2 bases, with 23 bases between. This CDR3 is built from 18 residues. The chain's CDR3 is CASSPGTGSGRAYNEQFF. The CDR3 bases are TGTGCCAGTAGCCCCGGGACAGGGAGCGGGAGGGCCTACAATGAGCAGTTCTTC.

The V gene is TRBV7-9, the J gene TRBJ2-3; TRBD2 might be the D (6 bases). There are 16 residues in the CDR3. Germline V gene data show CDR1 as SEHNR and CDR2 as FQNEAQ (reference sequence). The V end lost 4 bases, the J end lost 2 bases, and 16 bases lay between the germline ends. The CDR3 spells CASSSRGAAYTDTQYF. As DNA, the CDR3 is TGTGCCAGCAGCTCGCGGGGAGCAGCATACACAGATACGCAGTATTTT.

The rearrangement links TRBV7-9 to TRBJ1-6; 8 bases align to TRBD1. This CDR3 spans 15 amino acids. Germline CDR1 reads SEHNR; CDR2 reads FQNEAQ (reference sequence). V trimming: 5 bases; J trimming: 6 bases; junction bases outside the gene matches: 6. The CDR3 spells CASSPAQGANSPLHF. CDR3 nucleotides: TGTGCCAGCAGCCCCGCTCAGGGGGCTAATTCACCCCTCCACTTT.

The CDR3 nucleotides are TGTGCCAGCAGCGTTGGACAGGGGGCCGAATCACCCCTCCACTTT. Translating gives CASSVGQGAESPLHF. This chain joins TRBV9 and TRBJ1-6, with 11 bases fitting TRBD1. V shed 2 bases, J shed 10 bases, and the junction held 5 bases outside the gene matches. This CDR3 contains 15 residues. In germline, CDR1 is SGDLS, CDR2 YYNGEE.

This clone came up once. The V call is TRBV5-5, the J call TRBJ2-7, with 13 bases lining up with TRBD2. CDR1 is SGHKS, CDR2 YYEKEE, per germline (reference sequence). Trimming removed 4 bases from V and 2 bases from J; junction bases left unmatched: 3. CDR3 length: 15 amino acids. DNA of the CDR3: TGTGCCAGCAGCCTCACTAGCGGGGGGGCCTACGAGCAGTACTTC. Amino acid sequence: CASSLTSGGAYEQYF.

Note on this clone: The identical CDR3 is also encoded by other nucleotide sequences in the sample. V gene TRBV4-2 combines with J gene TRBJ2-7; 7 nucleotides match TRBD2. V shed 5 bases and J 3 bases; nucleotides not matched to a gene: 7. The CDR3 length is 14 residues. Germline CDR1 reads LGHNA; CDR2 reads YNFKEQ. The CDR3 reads CASSSSGGRYEQYF. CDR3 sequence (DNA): TGTGCCAGCAGCTCTAGCGGCGGCCGCTACGAGCAGTACTTC.

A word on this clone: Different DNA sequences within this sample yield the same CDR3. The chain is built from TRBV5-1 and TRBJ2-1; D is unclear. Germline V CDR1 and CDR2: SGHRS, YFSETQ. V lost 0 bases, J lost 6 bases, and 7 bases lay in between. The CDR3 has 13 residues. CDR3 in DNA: TGCGCCAGCAGCTTGGGTCTAGGCAATGAGCAGTTCTTC. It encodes CASSLGLGNEQFF.

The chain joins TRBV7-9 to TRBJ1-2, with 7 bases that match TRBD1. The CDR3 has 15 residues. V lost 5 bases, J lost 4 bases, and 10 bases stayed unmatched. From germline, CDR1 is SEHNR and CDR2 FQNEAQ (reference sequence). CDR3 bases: TGTGCCAGCAGCCTAGGGACAGTCGATTTCTATGGCTACACCTTC. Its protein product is CASSLGTVDFYGYTF.

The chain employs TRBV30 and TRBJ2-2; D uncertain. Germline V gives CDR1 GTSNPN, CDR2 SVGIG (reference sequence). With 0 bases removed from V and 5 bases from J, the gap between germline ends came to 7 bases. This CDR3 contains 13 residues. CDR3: CAWSVLTTGELFF. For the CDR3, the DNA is TGTGCCTGGAGTGTACTTACTACCGGGGAGCTGTTTTTT.

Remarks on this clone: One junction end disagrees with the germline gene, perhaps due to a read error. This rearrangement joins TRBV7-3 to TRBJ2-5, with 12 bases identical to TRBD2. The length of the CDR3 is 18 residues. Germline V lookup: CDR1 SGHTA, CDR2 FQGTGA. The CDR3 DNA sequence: TGTGCCAGCAGCTCGCTAGCGGGAGGGCCTCTGCACCAGGAGACCCAGTACTTC. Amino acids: CASSSLAGGPLHQETQYF.

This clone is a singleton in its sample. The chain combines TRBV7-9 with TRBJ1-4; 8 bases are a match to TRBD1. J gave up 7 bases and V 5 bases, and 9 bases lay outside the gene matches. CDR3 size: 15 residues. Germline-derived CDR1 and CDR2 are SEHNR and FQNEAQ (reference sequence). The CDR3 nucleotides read TGTGCCAGCAGCCTGACAGGGGTTGTAGGTGAAAAACTGTTTTTT. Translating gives CASSLTGVVGEKLFF. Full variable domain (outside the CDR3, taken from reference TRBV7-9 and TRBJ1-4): DTGVSQNPRHKITKRGQNVTFRCDPISEHNRLYWYRQTLGQGPEFLTYFQNEAQLEKSRLLSDRFSAERPKGSFSTLEIQRTEQGDSAMYLCASSLTGVVGEKLFFGSGTQLSVL.

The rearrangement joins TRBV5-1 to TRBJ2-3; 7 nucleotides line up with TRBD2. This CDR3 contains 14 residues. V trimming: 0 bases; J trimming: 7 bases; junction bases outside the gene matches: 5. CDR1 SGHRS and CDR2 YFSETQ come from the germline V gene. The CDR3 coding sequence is TGCGCCAGCAGCTTGGAGACTAGCTCAAATACGCAGTATTTT. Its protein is CASSLETSSNTQYF.

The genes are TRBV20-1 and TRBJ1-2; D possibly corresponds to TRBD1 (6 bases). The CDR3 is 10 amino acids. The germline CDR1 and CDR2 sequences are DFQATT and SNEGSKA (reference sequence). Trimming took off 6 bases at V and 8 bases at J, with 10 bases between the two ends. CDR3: CSAWGLGYTF. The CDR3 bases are TGCAGTGCATGGGGGCTCGGCTACACCTTC.

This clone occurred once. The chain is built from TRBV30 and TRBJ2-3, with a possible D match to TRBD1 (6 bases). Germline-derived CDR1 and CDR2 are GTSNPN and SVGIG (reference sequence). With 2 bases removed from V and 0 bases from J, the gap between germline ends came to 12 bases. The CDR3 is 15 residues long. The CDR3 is CAWSKQGVSTDTQYF. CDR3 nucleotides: TGTGCCTGGAGTAAACAGGGTGTTAGCACAGATACGCAGTATTTT.